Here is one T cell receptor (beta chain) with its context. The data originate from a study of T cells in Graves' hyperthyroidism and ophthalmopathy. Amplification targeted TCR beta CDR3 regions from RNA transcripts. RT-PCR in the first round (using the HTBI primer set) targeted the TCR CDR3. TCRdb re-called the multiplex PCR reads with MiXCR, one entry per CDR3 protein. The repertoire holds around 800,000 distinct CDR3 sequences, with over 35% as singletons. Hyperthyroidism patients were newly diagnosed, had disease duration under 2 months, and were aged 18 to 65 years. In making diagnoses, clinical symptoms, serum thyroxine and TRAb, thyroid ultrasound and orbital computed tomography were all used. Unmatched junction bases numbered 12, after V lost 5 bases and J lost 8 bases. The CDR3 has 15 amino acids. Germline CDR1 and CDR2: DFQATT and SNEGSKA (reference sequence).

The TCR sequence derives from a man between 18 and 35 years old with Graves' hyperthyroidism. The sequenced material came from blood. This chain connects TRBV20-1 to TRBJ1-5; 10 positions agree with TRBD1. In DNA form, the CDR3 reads TGCAGTGCTCGCGGCGGGACAGGGGATTTGGAGCCCCAGCATTTT. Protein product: CSARGGTGDLEPQHF.